The rows below give T cell receptor beta chains drawn from one sample of a study of blood T cell repertoires in COVID-19. Profiled with immunoSEQ multiplex PCR; TCRdb holds only in-frame clones, not every one. The sample records approximately 150,000 clones, just under 85% being singletons. The sequenced sample was PBMCs or T cells enriched from blood (not recorded which). These TCRs come from a woman in her forties or fifties with acute COVID-19. CDR3s include the opening cysteine and the closing phenylalanine or tryptophan. D genes are given only for firm matches. Clone size is shown for a subset of rows, as once, few, many or a class of expanded clone.

J: TRBJ2-3
V: TRBV4-1
size: NA
D: NA
DNA: TGCGCCAGCAGCCAAGGCGCAGCAGAGGGTACGCAGTATTTT
CDR3: CASSQGAAEGTQYF

J: TRBJ1-3
V: TRBV9
size: NA
D: NA
DNA: TGTGCCAGCAGCGCCTTTAGGACGGAGGGGACCGGAAACACCATATATTTT
CDR3: CASSAFRTEGTGNTIYF

J: TRBJ2-5
V: TRBV7-8
size: few
D: TRBD2
DNA: TGTGCCAGCAGCGCTTTTAGCGGGATTAAAGAGACCCAGTACTTC
CDR3: CASSAFSGIKETQYF

J: TRBJ2-3
V: TRBV15
size: NA
D: NA
DNA: TGTGCCACCAGCATCTACAGGGCCGATACGCAGTATTTT
CDR3: CATSIYRADTQYF

J: TRBJ1-4
V: TRBV29-1
size: NA
D: TRBD1
DNA: TGCAGCGTTGATACCGGGACAGGGTATGAAAAACTGTTTTTT
CDR3: CSVDTGTGYEKLFF

J: TRBJ2-7
V: TRBV24-1
size: NA
D: TRBD1
DNA: TGTGCCACCAGTGATGCCCAGGGGGCAAGGTACTTC
CDR3: CATSDAQGARYF

J: TRBJ2-1
V: TRBV12-5
size: NA
D: TRBD1
DNA: TGTGCTAGTGGTTTCGCGACAGGGTACAATGAGCAGTTCTTC
CDR3: CASGFATGYNEQFF

J: TRBJ1-4
V: TRBV5-1
size: NA
D: NA
DNA: TGCGCCAGCAGCCGCTCCGGGACGGGAGTTGAAAAACTGTTTTTT
CDR3: CASSRSGTGVEKLFF

J: TRBJ2-1
V: TRBV5-4
size: NA
D: TRBD2
DNA: TGTGCCAGCAGCTTACTAGCGGCCAATGAGCAGTTCTTC
CDR3: CASSLLAANEQFF

J: TRBJ1-2
V: TRBV7-8
size: NA
D: NA
DNA: TGTGCCAGCAGCTTAGGGGACAACCTGTTCTATGGCTACACCTTC
CDR3: CASSLGDNLFYGYTF

J: TRBJ2-1
V: TRBV9
size: NA
D: NA
DNA: TGTGCCAGCAGCGGTCGGAAGAGGGATGAGCAGTTCTTC
CDR3: CASSGRKRDEQFF

J: TRBJ2-7
V: TRBV12-5
size: once
D: NA
DNA: TGTGCTAGTGGTTTGGTACCGGGCGAGCAGTACTTC
CDR3: CASGLVPGEQYF

J: TRBJ2-3
V: TRBV5-1
size: NA
D: NA
DNA: TGCGCCAGCAGCTTGGGTCAGAGCACAGATACGCAGTATTTT
CDR3: CASSLGQSTDTQYF

J: TRBJ1-3
V: TRBV10-1
size: NA
D: NA
DNA: TGCGCCAGCCAACTAACGGGTGCCGACCGCCTAAATGGAAACACCATATATTTT
CDR3: CASQLTGADRLNGNTIYF

J: TRBJ1-6
V: TRBV3-1/TRBV3-2
size: NA
D: NA
DNA: TGTGCCAGCAGCCGCTCGGGGGGGCGGAATTCACCCCTCCACTTT
CDR3: CASSRSGGRNSPLHF

J: TRBJ2-7
V: TRBV7-6
size: NA
D: TRBD2
DNA: TGTGCCAGCAGCTTTTACCCCCCAGCGGGAGGGCCCTACGAGCAGTACTTC
CDR3: CASSFYPPAGGPYEQYF

J: TRBJ2-1
V: TRBV4-1
size: NA
D: TRBD2
DNA: TGCGCCAGCAGCCAAGAAGTAGCGGGATTGGAAAATGAGCAGTTCTTC
CDR3: CASSQEVAGLENEQFF

J: TRBJ1-2
V: TRBV7-2
size: few
D: TRBD1
DNA: TGTGCCACCACGACCGGGACAGGGGCCACCAGTTACACCTTC
CDR3: CATTTGTGATSYTF

J: TRBJ2-5
V: TRBV7-9
size: NA
D: NA
DNA: TGTGCCAGCAGCTTATTGGGGGGAGAGACCCAGTACTTC
CDR3: CASSLLGGETQYF

J: TRBJ2-5
V: TRBV7-2
size: NA
D: TRBD2
DNA: TGTGCCAGCAGCCCAAGACGAGGGACTAGCGGCCAAGAGACCCAGTACTTC
CDR3: CASSPRRGTSGQETQYF

J: TRBJ2-1
V: TRBV11-2
size: NA
D: TRBD2
DNA: TGTGCCAGCAGCGCGGGGGGAGATCCCTACAATGAGCAGTTCTTC
CDR3: CASSAGGDPYNEQFF

J: TRBJ1-1
V: TRBV7-3
size: few
D: NA
DNA: TGTGCCAGCAGCCTAACGATCCAGGGAGAAGCTTTCTTT
CDR3: CASSLTIQGEAFF

J: TRBJ2-5
V: TRBV7-3
size: NA
D: TRBD1
DNA: TGTGCCAGCAGCTTAATGGGACAGGGGAACCAAGAGACCCAGTACTTC
CDR3: CASSLMGQGNQETQYF

J: TRBJ2-7
V: TRBV7-3
size: few
D: NA
DNA: TGTGCCAGCAGCCCCGCTTCGGGGGACGAGCAGTACTTC
CDR3: CASSPASGDEQYF

J: TRBJ1-6
V: TRBV12-3/TRBV12-4
size: NA
D: TRBD1
DNA: TGTGCCTCAACGTCGGGACAGGGGTTCCCCCTCCACTTT
CDR3: CASTSGQGFPLHF

J: TRBJ1-5
V: TRBV12-3/TRBV12-4
size: NA
D: NA
DNA: TGTGCCAGCAGTACAGGGTATCAGCCCCAGCATTTT
CDR3: CASSTGYQPQHF

J: TRBJ2-1
V: TRBV19
size: NA
D: TRBD2
DNA: TGTGCCAGTAGATCACACCTTGGGACTAGCGGATACAATGAGCAGTTCTTC
CDR3: CASRSHLGTSGYNEQFF

J: TRBJ1-6
V: TRBV5-6
size: NA
D: NA
DNA: TGTGCCAGCAGCTTTCAGGGTAATTCACCCCTCCACTTT
CDR3: CASSFQGNSPLHF

J: TRBJ2-1
V: TRBV6-5
size: NA
D: TRBD2
DNA: TGTGCCAGCAGTTACTATAGCGGGAGGGGGGGTAATGAGCAGTTCTTC
CDR3: CASSYYSGRGGNEQFF

J: TRBJ1-3
V: TRBV13
size: NA
D: TRBD1
DNA: TGTGCCAGCAGACATTCCGGGACAGGGGGAAACACCATATATTTT
CDR3: CASRHSGTGGNTIYF

J: TRBJ1-1
V: TRBV7-2
size: once
D: NA
DNA: TGTGCCAGCAGCTCCCCCCAAGCGCTCGAAATAGCTTTCTTT
CDR3: CASSSPQALEIAFF

J: TRBJ1-1
V: TRBV7-9
size: NA
D: TRBD1
DNA: TGTGCCAGCAGCTCTGGGACAGCTCTCTTT
CDR3: CASSSGTALF

J: TRBJ1-5
V: TRBV21-1
size: NA
D: NA
DNA: TGTGCCACCTTGGGACGTACCAGGGGAAATCAGCCCCAGCATTTT
CDR3: CATLGRTRGNQPQHF

J: TRBJ1-1
V: TRBV28
size: NA
D: NA
DNA: TGTGCCAGCACCTCCCATGGCCCGAACACTGAAGCTTTCTTT
CDR3: CASTSHGPNTEAFF

J: TRBJ1-2
V: TRBV7-9
size: few
D: NA
DNA: TGTGCCAGCAGCTTAAGGGGAGGTTATGGCTACACCTTC
CDR3: CASSLRGGYGYTF

J: TRBJ1-4
V: TRBV10-2
size: NA
D: TRBD1
DNA: TGCGCCAGCGGGCTCTCCGGGACAGGCGATGAAAAACTGTTTTTT
CDR3: CASGLSGTGDEKLFF

J: TRBJ2-7
V: TRBV7-3
size: NA
D: TRBD2
DNA: TGTGCCAGCAGCTTAAGCGGCGGGAGCTCCTACGAGCAGTACTTC
CDR3: CASSLSGGSSYEQYF

J: TRBJ2-1
V: TRBV5-4
size: NA
D: TRBD2
DNA: TGTGCCAGCAGCTTAATAGCGGGAGGGCCTCAAAATGAGCAGTTCTTC
CDR3: CASSLIAGGPQNEQFF

J: TRBJ2-2
V: TRBV3-1/TRBV3-2
size: NA
D: TRBD1
DNA: TGTGCCAGCAGCCTCCGACAGGGAGCTCACACCGGGGAGCTGTTTTTT
CDR3: CASSLRQGAHTGELFF

J: TRBJ2-7
V: TRBV2
size: NA
D: TRBD1
DNA: TGTGCCAGCAGCGGGACAGGGGGCCAGGTCGAGCAGTACTTC
CDR3: CASSGTGGQVEQYF

J: TRBJ2-1
V: TRBV28
size: once
D: TRBD2
DNA: TGTGCCAGCGCCAAACTTCCCCTAGCGGGACACAATGAGCAGTTCTTC
CDR3: CASAKLPLAGHNEQFF

J: TRBJ2-2
V: TRBV2
size: NA
D: NA
DNA: TGTGCCAGCAGTGTTCGTCAGGTGAACACCGGGGAGCTTTTTTTT
CDR3: CASSVRQVNTGELFF

J: TRBJ2-7
V: TRBV5-1
size: NA
D: NA
DNA: TGCGCCAGCAGCTTACTCTCCTACGAGCAGTACTTC
CDR3: CASSLLSYEQYF

J: TRBJ1-3
V: TRBV6-5
size: NA
D: NA
DNA: TGTGCCAGCAGGGGCCCTGGAAACACCATATATTTT
CDR3: CASRGPGNTIYF

J: TRBJ1-1
V: TRBV7-8
size: NA
D: NA
DNA: TGTGCCAGCAGCGGAACAGGGAGAAACACTGAAGCTTTCTTT
CDR3: CASSGTGRNTEAFF

J: TRBJ2-7
V: TRBV5-1
size: NA
D: TRBD2
DNA: TGCGCCAGCAGCTTGGTCAATCCGAGACTAGCGGGTGACGAGCAGTACTTC
CDR3: CASSLVNPRLAGDEQYF

J: TRBJ1-5
V: TRBV19
size: NA
D: NA
DNA: TGTGCCAGTAGTATAACAGGCCCCAATCAGCCCCAGCATTTT
CDR3: CASSITGPNQPQHF

J: TRBJ1-3
V: TRBV19
size: NA
D: NA
DNA: TGTGCCAGTAGCCAACAAGTCTCTGGAAACACCATATATTTT
CDR3: CASSQQVSGNTIYF

J: TRBJ2-3
V: TRBV9
size: NA
D: NA
DNA: TGTGCCAGCAGCCCAGAGACAGGAGGCACAGATACGCAGTATTTT
CDR3: CASSPETGGTDTQYF

J: TRBJ2-3
V: TRBV18
size: NA
D: NA
DNA: TGTGCCAGCTCACCGCCGGGACTTATCTTAACAGATACGCAGTATTTT
CDR3: CASSPPGLILTDTQYF

J: TRBJ2-3
V: TRBV5-5
size: NA
D: TRBD2
DNA: TGTGCCAGCAGCTCCCCCCAAAAGCGGGGTACGGTGGATACGCAGTATTTT
CDR3: CASSSPQKRGTVDTQYF

J: TRBJ2-6
V: TRBV27
size: NA
D: NA
DNA: TGTGCCAGCAGCCAGGGAAGGCGGTCTGGGGCCAACGTCCTGACTTTC
CDR3: CASSQGRRSGANVLTF